This T cell receptor beta chain originates from a study of control samples from healthy donors and cancer patients (dated by TCRdb to the early 2020s). Receptor libraries were prepared by the immunoSEQ multiplex PCR assay. Sourced from immuneACCESS, this table was stored by TCRdb with only in-frame sequences that have V and J called. A share of the clones is absent; for the studies checked, an unresolved V gene accounts for under half, and the remainder has no known explanation. Within this sample are some 77,000 clones, with roughly 91% of them counted one time only. The top ten constitute 7.5% to 8% of the sample. Trimming accounts for 11 bases at V and 3 bases at J, while the number of junction bases matched to no gene is 10. There are 13 amino acids in the CDR3, from cysteine to phenylalanine inclusive. The kept DNA is CDR3 alone, 39 bases in frame from the first base. Sequences MNHEY (CDR1) and SVGAGI (CDR2) are obtained from the germline V gene.

In this sample, this clone turned up a few times. Its antigen target is currently unknown. The record has no base qualities; no much larger clone is one base away. This receptor was taken from a woman aged 55-70 years in good health. The chain employs TRBV6-5 and TRBJ2-7; 7 bases in the junction line up with TRBD2. Sequenced: blood. The CDR3 is CASSGASGYEQYF. The sequenced DNA is TGTGCCTCGAGTGGGGCTAGCGGCTACGAGCAGTACTTC.